The source of this TCR beta chain is a study of human T cells and chemical hapten exposure. Overall study: There were weekly diphenylcyclopropenone doses to the scalp for patients throughout the roughly 23-week study. The study patch tested 0.01% DPC on the upper back and read results at 6 days.

Overall study results and limits: The donors suffered from alopecia, so their immune response may not match that of healthy people. The number of TCRs above 1 in 1000 frequency did not change after DPC sensitization.

TCRdb re-called the RACE reads with MiXCR, one entry per CDR3 protein. The sample has 350,000 to 400,000 distinct CDR3 sequences, approximately 5% seen once; the top ten hold around 2.6%. Germline CDR1 reads GTSNPN; CDR2 reads SVGIG (reference sequence). The CDR3 is made up of 14 amino acids. The V end lost 2 bases, the J end lost 5 bases, and 10 bases lay between the germline ends. This clonotype was seen ten or more times. Its antigen is currently unknown. The time point denotes: pre-sensitization, week 0. The treatment was: therapeutic diphenylcyclopropenone sensitization with weekly scalp DPC. The receptor was isolated from a woman aged 50 to 60 with alopecia areata. Some clones in this sample may be carry-over from other donors' samples. J is TRBJ1-6 and V is TRBV30, with a tentative D call TRBD1 (5 bases). Sequencing was performed on whole blood, taken in connection with sensitization to the hapten diphenylcyclopropenone (DPC). The CDR3 spells CAWSWTSNNSPLHF. CDR3 bases: TGTGCCTGGAGTTGGACATCCAATAATTCACCCCTCCACTTT.